Shown below are 8 T cell receptor beta chains from a single sample sequenced in a study of STAT5B mutations in CD4+ large granular lymphocyte leukemia (dated by TCRdb to 2022 to 2024). Library creation used the immunoSEQ multiplex PCR assay. TCRdb provides this immuneACCESS table in a form limited to in-frame rearrangements. Some clones are lacking; in checked studies, under half of them reflect an unresolved V gene, and why the rest are absent is not known. Counted in this sample were about 37,000 clones; around 63% of them appeared once. The top ten clones comprise approximately 1.6% of the sample. The sample was CD4+ T cells from blood buffy coats. The receptors shown here come from a human donor in good health.

The V and J genes are TRBV6-1 and TRBJ1-1; weak D call: TRBD1 (5 bases). Germline V gene lookup returns CDR1 MNHNS and CDR2 SASEGT. The CDR3 is 15 residues long. Deletions cut 11 bases from V and 2 bases from J, with 21 bases between. The CDR3 loop reads CAPRGGIGPNTEAFF. In DNA form, the CDR3 reads TGTGCCCCACGGGGGGGAATAGGTCCAAACACTGAAGCTTTCTTT.

This chain joins TRBV27 and TRBJ2-7, with 12 positions matching TRBD2. Per the germline V gene, CDR1 is MNHEY and CDR2 is SMNVEV (reference sequence). The V segment lost 5 bases and the J segment 4 bases; nucleotides outside the gene matches: 6. The CDR3 spans 15 residues. CDR3 DNA: TGTGCCAGCAGTGCGAGACTAGCGGGGGCATACGAGCAGTACTTC. Encoded protein: CASSARLAGAYEQYF.

This clone was counted only a few times. The chain employs TRBV11-3 and TRBJ1-1, with unresolved D. CDR1 and CDR2 from the germline V gene are SGHNT and YENEEA. V lost 5 bases to trimming and J lost 1 base, with 8 bases between them. CDR3 length: 13 residues. CDR3 DNA: TGTGCCAGCAGCCGCGGACCGAACACTGAAGCTTTCTTT. It is translated as CASSRGPNTEAFF.

V usage is TRBV19 and J usage is TRBJ1-2; a weak D match, TRBD1 (5 bases). The CDR3 spans 14 residues. Germline CDR1 reads LNHDA; CDR2 reads SQIVND (reference sequence). Trimming left V 2 bases short and J 3 bases short, with 10 bases between. The DNA for the CDR3 is TGTGCCAGTAGTATACGCAGGGCAGACTATGGCTACACCTTC. Translating gives CASSIRRADYGYTF.

The rearrangement links TRBV7-3 to TRBJ2-1; TRBD2 aligns across 9 bases. J was trimmed by 6 bases and V by 2 bases; bases with no gene match: 11. Germline CDR1 SGHTA, CDR2 FQGTGA. The CDR3 length is 17 residues. CDR3 loop: CASSLGFGLAGFNEQFF. The CDR3 region has the DNA TGTGCCAGCAGCTTAGGGTTTGGGCTAGCGGGGTTCAATGAGCAGTTCTTC. Looking up the rest from reference TRBV7-3 and TRBJ2-1 gives the full variable domain: GAGVSQTPSNKVTEKGKYVELRCDPISGHTALYWYRQSLGQGPEFLIYFQGTGAADDSGLPNDRFFAVRPEGSVSTLKIQRTERGDSAVYLCASSLGFGLAGFNEQFFGPGTRLTVL.

CDR3 in amino acids: CASSLGRGPVRPTDTQYF. DNA for the CDR3: TGTGCCAGCAGCTTAGGCAGGGGGCCCGTACGACCCACAGATACGCAGTATTTT. J is TRBJ2-3 and V is TRBV7-2, with 8 bases identical to TRBD1. CDR3 length: 18 residues. CDR1 SGHTA and CDR2 FQGNSA come from the germline V gene. Trimming removed 1 base from V and 2 bases from J; junction bases left unmatched: 11.

The V call is TRBV28, the J call TRBJ2-1, with D maybe TRBD2 (6 bases). This CDR3 contains 14 residues. From germline, CDR1 is MDHEN and CDR2 SYDVKM. The V and J ends lost 5 bases and 7 bases respectively, with 15 bases between them. The chain's CDR3 is CASSGGAEQNEQFF. CDR3 DNA sequence: TGTGCCAGCAGTGGCGGGGCCGAACAGAATGAGCAGTTCTTC. The whole variable domain, remainder taken from reference TRBV28 and TRBJ2-1, is DVKVTQSSRYLVKRTGEKVFLECVQDMDHENMFWYRQDPGLGLRLIYFSYDVKMKEKGDIPEGYSVSREKKERFSLILESASTNQTSMYLCASSGGAEQNEQFFGPGTRLTVL.

This chain uses TRBV10-3 with TRBJ1-1; 7 bases line up with TRBD1. This CDR3 has 16 amino acids. V shed 4 bases, J shed 0 bases, and the junction held 8 bases outside the gene matches. CDR1 ENHRY and CDR2 SYGVKD come from the germline V gene. In DNA, the CDR3 is TGTGCCATCAGTGTAGTGCAGGGGGGTCTGAACACTGAAGCTTTCTTT. Its translation is CAISVVQGGLNTEAFF.